This TCR beta chain was identified in a study of T cells in Graves' hyperthyroidism and ophthalmopathy. The diagnostic basis comprised clinical symptoms, serum thyroxine and TRAb, thyroid ultrasound and orbital computed tomography. Using 10 ml of fresh peripheral blood, PBMCs were prepared. Researchers took RNA transcripts and amplified the TCR beta CDR3 regions from them. An initial round of RT-PCR targeting the TCR CDR3 relied on the HTBI primer set. TCRdb itself ran the multiplex PCR reads through MiXCR, one entry per CDR3 protein. The table has about 380,000 distinct CDR3 sequences, 18% seen once. The study, taken as a whole, reports: The model anticipated ophthalmopathy a median about six months pre-onset. Expanded thyroid clonotypes (above 0.001) were mostly also found in blood.

This clonotype was seen many times. Its antigen is unidentified. This CDR3 has 17 amino acids. Germline V CDR1 and CDR2: MGHRA, YSYEKL. Deletions cut 1 base from V and 8 bases from J, with 20 bases between. The TCR sequence derives from a man younger than 35 with Graves' ophthalmopathy. The source material was blood. V is TRBV4-1 and J is TRBJ2-2; possibly TRBD2 for D (6 bases). The CDR3 loop reads CASSQARLAPRGGELFF. The CDR3 bases are TGCGCCAGCAGCCAAGCTCGGCTAGCGCCTAGGGGAGGGGAGCTGTTTTTT.